The rows below give T cell receptor beta chains drawn from one sample of a study of blood T cell repertoires in COVID-19. The assay was immunoSEQ multiplex PCR, and TCRdb's table has in-frame clones only and misses some. The top ten clones hold under 12% of a sample with roughly 150,000 clones, 82% of them seen once. The material sequenced was peripheral blood. Receptor source: a woman aged 80 or over with active or convalescent COVID-19. The CDR3 runs from the conserved cysteine through the conserved F or W. Fields, in order: D gene, J gene, clone size, V gene, CDR3 protein, CDR3 DNA. D genes are given only for firm matches. Expanded clones get a size class; other rows say once, few or many, or leave the size out.

>.|TRBJ2-7|.|TRBV28
CASSSRGGPYEQYF
TGTGCCAGCAGTTCCAGAGGGGGTCCCTACGAGCAGTACTTC
>.|TRBJ2-1|.|TRBV7-2
CASSLVMRGSGNEQFF
TGTGCCAGCAGCTTAGTTATGCGGGGATCCGGAAATGAGCAGTTCTTC
>TRBD1|TRBJ2-7|.|TRBV9
CASSVGGQGTHEQYF
TGTGCCAGCAGCGTAGGGGGACAGGGGACCCACGAGCAGTACTTC
>.|TRBJ1-3|.|TRBV9
CASSVDIGGNTIYF
TGTGCCAGCAGCGTAGACATTGGCGGAAACACCATATATTTT
>.|TRBJ2-5|.|TRBV19
CASTPHSRRVSEETQYF
TGTGCCAGTACCCCCCACTCCAGGAGGGTATCGGAAGAGACCCAGTACTTC
>TRBD2|TRBJ2-1|.|TRBV7-3
CASSLAGGYNEQFF
TGTGCCAGCAGCTTAGCGGGAGGCTACAATGAGCAGTTCTTC
>.|TRBJ2-2|few|TRBV7-6
CASSPRSSDGGELFF
TGTGCCAGCAGCCCCAGAAGTAGCGATGGCGGGGAGCTGTTTTTT
>.|TRBJ1-3|.|TRBV19
CASSIRTDASGNTIYF
TGTGCCAGTAGTATTAGGACAGACGCATCCGGAAACACCATATATTTT
>TRBD1|TRBJ2-7|.|TRBV19
CASRRDRDSYEQYF
TGTGCCAGTAGAAGGGACAGGGACTCCTACGAGCAGTACTTC
>.|TRBJ1-2|.|TRBV7-3
CASSLYRGSNYGYTF
TGTGCCAGCAGCTTATATCGGGGATCTAACTATGGCTACACCTTC
>.|TRBJ1-5|.|TRBV19
CASSSLRSNQPQHF
TGTGCCAGTAGCTCACTCCGGAGCAATCAGCCCCAGCATTTT
>.|TRBJ1-1|.|TRBV19
CASSAGGSWVSSDTEAFF
TGTGCCAGTAGCGCTGGGGGGAGTTGGGTTAGCTCCGACACTGAAGCTTTCTTT
>.|TRBJ2-7|.|TRBV29-1
CSVEVAYEQYF
TGCAGCGTTGAAGTAGCCTACGAGCAGTACTTC
>.|TRBJ1-1|.|TRBV5-6
CASSQQGFDTEAFF
TGTGCCAGCAGCCAACAGGGCTTTGACACTGAAGCTTTCTTT
>.|TRBJ2-3|.|TRBV15
CATSRDASSFTDTQYF
TGTGCCACCAGCAGAGATGCTAGTAGTTTCACAGATACGCAGTATTTT
>.|TRBJ2-3|.|TRBV7-3
CASSEMGGGTDTQYF
TGTGCCAGCAGCGAAATGGGGGGAGGCACAGATACGCAGTATTTT
>.|TRBJ2-5|.|TRBV6-2/TRBV6-3
CASSGFGLEETQYF
TGTGCCAGCAGTGGCTTCGGACTGGAAGAGACCCAGTACTTC
>.|TRBJ2-7|.|TRBV6-2/TRBV6-3
CASTPSRRDSLTYEQYF
TGTGCCAGCACCCCCTCGAGGCGGGACAGCCTGACCTACGAGCAGTACTTC
>TRBD1|TRBJ2-7|.|TRBV4-1
CASSQEGTGVYEQYF
TGCGCCAGCAGCCAGGAGGGGACAGGAGTCTACGAGCAGTACTTC